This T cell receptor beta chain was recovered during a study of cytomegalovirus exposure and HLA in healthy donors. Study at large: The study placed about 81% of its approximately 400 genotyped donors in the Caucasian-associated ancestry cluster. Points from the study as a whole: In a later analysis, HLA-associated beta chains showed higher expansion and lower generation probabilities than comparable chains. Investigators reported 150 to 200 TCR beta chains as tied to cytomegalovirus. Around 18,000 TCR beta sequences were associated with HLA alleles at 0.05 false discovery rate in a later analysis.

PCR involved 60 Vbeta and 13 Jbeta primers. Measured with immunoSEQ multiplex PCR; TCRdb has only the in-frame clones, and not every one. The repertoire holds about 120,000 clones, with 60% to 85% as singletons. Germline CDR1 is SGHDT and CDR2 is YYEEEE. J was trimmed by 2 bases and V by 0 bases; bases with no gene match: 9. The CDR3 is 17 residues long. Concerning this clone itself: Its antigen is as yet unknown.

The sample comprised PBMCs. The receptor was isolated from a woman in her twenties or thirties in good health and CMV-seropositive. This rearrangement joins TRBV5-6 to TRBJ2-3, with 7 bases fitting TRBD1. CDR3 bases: TGTGCCAGCAGCTTGGGGGACAGTCCCTCCCTCACAGATACGCAGTATTTT. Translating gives CASSLGDSPSLTDTQYF. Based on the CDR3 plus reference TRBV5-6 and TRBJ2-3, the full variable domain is DAGVTQSPTHLIKTRGQQVTLRCSPKSGHDTVSWYQQALGQGPQFIFQYYEEEERQRGNFPDRFSGHQFPNYSSELNVNALLLGDSALYLCASSLGDSPSLTDTQYFGPGTRLTVL.